A single count supports the clone carrying this T cell receptor beta chain. This sample was taken from a study of blood T cell repertoires in COVID-19. Across the study: Researchers got acute and convalescent COVID-19 samples from the United States, Italy and Spain. PBMCs, B-cell-depleted T cells, or T cells provided the cDNA or gDNA that made up the material.

The protocol was immunoSEQ multiplex PCR, while the TCRdb copy is restricted to in-frame clones and leaves out a portion. The top ten hold about 25% of the sample, which has 150,000 to 200,000 clones, 75% to 80% seen once. From germline, CDR1 is SGHNT and CDR2 YENEEA. Between the trimmed V and J ends, which lost 5 bases and 4 bases, there was a span of 9 bases. This CDR3 region has 13 residues. The chain joins TRBV11-3 to TRBJ2-1; D unresolved. The origin of this receptor is a woman in her 70s with acute or convalescent COVID-19. Sequenced sample: peripheral blood. CDR3 region: CASSSIQYNEQFF. The CDR3 nucleotides are TGTGCCAGCAGCAGCATTCAATACAATGAGCAGTTCTTC.